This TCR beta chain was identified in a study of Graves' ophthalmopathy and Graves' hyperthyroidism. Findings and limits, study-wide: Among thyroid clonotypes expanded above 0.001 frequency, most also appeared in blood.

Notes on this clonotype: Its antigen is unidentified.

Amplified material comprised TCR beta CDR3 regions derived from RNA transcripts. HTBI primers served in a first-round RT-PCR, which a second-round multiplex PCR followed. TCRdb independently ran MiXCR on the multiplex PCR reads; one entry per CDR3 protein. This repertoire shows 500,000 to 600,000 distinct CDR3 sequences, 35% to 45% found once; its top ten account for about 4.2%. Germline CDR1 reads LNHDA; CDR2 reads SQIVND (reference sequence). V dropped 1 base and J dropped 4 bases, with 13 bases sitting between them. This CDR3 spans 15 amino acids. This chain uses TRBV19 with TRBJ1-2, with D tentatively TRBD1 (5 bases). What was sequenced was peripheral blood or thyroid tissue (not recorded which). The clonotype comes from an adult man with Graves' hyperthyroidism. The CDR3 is CASSIGGGTFYGYTF. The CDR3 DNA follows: TGTGCCAGTAGTATAGGGGGAGGGACGTTCTATGGCTACACCTTC.